This T cell receptor (beta chain) was recorded in a study of shared clonotypes between healthy human individuals. Findings and caveats of the study: All-four-donor shared clonotypes had higher generation probabilities than non-shared clonotypes did.

Naive CD8 cells lacked CD45RO and underwent positive selection for CCR7, leaving out terminally differentiated effector memory CD45RA+ cells. The V gene's germline CDR1 is MNHNY and CDR2 SVGAGI (reference sequence). With 6 bases removed from V and 4 bases from J, the gap between germline ends came to 16 bases. This CDR3 comprises 15 residues. Using immunoSEQ multiplex PCR, the repertoire was profiled, and TCRdb retains in-frame clones only, with some absent. Of some 600,000 clones listed, approximately 96% were seen once; the top ten hold about 0.12%. This clone showed up just a few times. Its specificity is not known.

The sequenced sample was naive CD8+ T cells sorted from blood. The clonotype comes from a woman in her twenties or thirties in good health. The chain links TRBV6-6 to TRBJ2-1; the D is unclear. The CDR3: CASSPTVSKYNEQFF. CDR3 nucleotides: TGTGCCAGCAGCCCCACGGTCTCTAAATACAATGAGCAGTTCTTC.